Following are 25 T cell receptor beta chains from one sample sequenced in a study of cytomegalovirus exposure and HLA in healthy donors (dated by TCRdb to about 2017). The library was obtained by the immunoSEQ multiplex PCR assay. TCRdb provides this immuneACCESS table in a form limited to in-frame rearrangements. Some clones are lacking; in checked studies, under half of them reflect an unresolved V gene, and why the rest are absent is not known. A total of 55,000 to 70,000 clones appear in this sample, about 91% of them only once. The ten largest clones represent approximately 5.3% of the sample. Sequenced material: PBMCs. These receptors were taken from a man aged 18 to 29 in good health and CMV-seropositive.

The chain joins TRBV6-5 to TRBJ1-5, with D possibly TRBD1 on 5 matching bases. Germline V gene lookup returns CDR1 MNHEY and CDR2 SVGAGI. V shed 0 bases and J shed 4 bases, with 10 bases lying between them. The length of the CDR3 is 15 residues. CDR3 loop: CASSYSFQGNQPQHF. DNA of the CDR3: TGTGCCAGCAGTTACTCGTTTCAGGGAAATCAGCCCCAGCATTTT.

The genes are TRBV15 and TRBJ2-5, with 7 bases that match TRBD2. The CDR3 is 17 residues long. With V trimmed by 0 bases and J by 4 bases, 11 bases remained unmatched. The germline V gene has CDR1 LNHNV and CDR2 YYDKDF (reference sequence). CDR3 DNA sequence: TGTGCCACCAGCAGAGATGGGACTACTAGAAGGGGAGAGACCCAGTACTTC. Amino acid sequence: CATSRDGTTRRGETQYF.

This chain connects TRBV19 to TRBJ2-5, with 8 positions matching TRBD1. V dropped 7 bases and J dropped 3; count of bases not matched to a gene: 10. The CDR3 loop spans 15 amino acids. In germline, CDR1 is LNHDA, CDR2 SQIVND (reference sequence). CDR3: CASTRKGQAEETQYF. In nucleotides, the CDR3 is TGTGCCAGTACTAGGAAGGGACAGGCCGAAGAGACCCAGTACTTC.

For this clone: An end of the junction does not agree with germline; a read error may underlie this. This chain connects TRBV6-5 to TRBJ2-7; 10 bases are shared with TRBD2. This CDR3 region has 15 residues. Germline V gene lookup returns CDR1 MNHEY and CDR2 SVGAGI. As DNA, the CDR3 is TGTGCCAGCAGGGAAAGCGGGAGGGCCTCCCACGAGCAGTACTTC. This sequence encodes CASRESGRASHEQYF.

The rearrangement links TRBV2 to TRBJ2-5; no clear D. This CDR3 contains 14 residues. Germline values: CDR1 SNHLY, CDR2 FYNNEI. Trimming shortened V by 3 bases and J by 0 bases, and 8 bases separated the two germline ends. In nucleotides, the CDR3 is TGTGCCAGCAGTGACTCCCGGTACCAAGAGACCCAGTACTTC. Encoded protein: CASSDSRYQETQYF.

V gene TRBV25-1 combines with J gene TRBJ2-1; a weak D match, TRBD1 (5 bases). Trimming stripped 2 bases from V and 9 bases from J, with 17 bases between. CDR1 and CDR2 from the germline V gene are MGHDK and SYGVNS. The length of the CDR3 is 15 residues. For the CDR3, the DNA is TGTGCCAGCAGTGAACCCAGGGCAGCTACCGTTGAGCAGTTCTTC. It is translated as CASSEPRAATVEQFF.

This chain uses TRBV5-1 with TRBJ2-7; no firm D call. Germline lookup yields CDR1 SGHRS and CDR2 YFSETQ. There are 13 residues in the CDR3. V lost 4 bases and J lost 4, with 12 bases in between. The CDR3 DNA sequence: TGCGCCAGCAGCCCCGTCCCCCCTTACGAGCAGTACTTC. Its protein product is CASSPVPPYEQYF.

As DNA, the CDR3 is TGTGCCAGCAGTGAACGGGGGGGAGAGACCCAGTACTTC. Its protein product is CASSERGGETQYF. V is TRBV6-1 and J is TRBJ2-5, with 8 bases lining up with TRBD2. Unmatched junction bases numbered 0, after V lost 2 bases and J lost 4 bases. The CDR3 extends over 13 amino acids. Looked up from germline, CDR1 is MNHNS and CDR2 is SASEGT.

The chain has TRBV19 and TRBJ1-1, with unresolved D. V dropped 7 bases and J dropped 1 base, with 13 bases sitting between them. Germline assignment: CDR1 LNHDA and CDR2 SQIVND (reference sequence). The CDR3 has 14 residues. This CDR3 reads CASNSLLKNTEAFF. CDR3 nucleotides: TGTGCCAGTAATTCACTCTTAAAGAACACTGAAGCTTTCTTT.

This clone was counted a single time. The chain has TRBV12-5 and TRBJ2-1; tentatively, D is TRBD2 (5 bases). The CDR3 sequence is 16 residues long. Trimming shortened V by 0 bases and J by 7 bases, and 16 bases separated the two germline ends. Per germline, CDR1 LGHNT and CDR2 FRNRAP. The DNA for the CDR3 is TGTGCTAGTGGTTTGGTGAGGGCGGCGCCCGGGAATGAGCAGTTCTTC. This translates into CASGLVRAAPGNEQFF.

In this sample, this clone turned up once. CDR3 nucleotide sequence: TGCAGCCTCCAGCAGGGGGCAGGGGGCTACACCTTC. This sequence encodes CSLQQGAGGYTF. This chain connects TRBV29-1 to TRBJ1-2, with 8 nucleotides matching TRBD1. The CDR3 runs to 12 residues. Germline CDR1 reads SQVTM; CDR2 reads ANQGSEA. The trim removed 8 bases at V and 8 bases at J, leaving 10 bases unmatched. Based on the CDR3 plus reference TRBV29-1 and TRBJ1-2, the full variable domain is SAVISQKPSRDICQRGTSLTIQCQVDSQVTMMFWYRQQPGQSLTLIATANQGSEATYESGFVIDKFPISRPNLTFSTLTVSNMSPEDSSIYLCSLQQGAGGYTFGSGTRLTVV.

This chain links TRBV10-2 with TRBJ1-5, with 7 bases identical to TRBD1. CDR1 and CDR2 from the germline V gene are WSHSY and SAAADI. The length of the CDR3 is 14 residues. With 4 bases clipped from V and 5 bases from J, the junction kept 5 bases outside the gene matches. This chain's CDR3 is CASSGQGLHQPQHF. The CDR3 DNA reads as TGCGCCAGCAGTGGACAGGGATTGCATCAGCCCCAGCATTTT.

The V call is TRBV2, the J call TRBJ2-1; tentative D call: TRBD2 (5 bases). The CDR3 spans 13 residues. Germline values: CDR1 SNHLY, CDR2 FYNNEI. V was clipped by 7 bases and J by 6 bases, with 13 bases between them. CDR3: CASNGMSGNEQFF. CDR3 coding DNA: TGTGCCAGCAACGGGATGAGCGGCAATGAGCAGTTCTTC.

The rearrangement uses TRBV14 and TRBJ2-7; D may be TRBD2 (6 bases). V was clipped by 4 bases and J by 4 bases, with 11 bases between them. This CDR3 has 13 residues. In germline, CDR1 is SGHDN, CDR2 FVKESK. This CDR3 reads CASSPGLNYEQYF. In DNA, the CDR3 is TGTGCCAGCAGCCCGGGACTTAATTACGAGCAGTACTTC.

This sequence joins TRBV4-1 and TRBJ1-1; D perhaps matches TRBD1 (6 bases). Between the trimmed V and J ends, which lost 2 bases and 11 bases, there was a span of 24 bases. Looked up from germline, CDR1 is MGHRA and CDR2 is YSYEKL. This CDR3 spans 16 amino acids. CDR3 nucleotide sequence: TGCGCCAGCAGCCAAACGGCGGACAGACAAATGGTTGAGGCTTTCTTT. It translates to CASSQTADRQMVEAFF.

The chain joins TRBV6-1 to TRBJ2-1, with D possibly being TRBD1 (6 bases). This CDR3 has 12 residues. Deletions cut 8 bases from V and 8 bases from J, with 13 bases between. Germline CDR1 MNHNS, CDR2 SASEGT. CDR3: CASGLGAYEQFF. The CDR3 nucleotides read TGTGCCAGCGGGTTGGGGGCATATGAGCAGTTCTTC.

The CDR3 DNA is TGTGCCAGTAAGACAGGGCGCGACGAGCAGTACTTC. It yields the protein CASKTGRDEQYF. The rearrangement links TRBV28 to TRBJ2-7, with 7 positions matching TRBD1. Looked up from germline, CDR1 is MDHEN and CDR2 is SYDVKM. The V and J ends lost 9 bases and 5 bases, in that order; junction bases with no gene match: 7. The CDR3 has 12 residues.

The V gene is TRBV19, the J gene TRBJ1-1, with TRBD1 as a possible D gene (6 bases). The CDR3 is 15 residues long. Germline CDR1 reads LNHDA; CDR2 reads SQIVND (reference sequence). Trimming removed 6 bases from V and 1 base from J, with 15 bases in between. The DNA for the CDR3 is TGTGCCAGTAGCACCGCTGCGACAGGGAACACTGAAGCTTTCTTT. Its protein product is CASSTAATGNTEAFF. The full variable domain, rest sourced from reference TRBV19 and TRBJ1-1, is DGGITQSPKYLFRKEGQNVTLSCEQNLNHDAMYWYRQDPGQGLRLIYYSQIVNDFQKGDIAEGYSVSREKKESFPLTVTSAQKNPTAFYLCASSTAATGNTEAFFGQGTRLTVV.

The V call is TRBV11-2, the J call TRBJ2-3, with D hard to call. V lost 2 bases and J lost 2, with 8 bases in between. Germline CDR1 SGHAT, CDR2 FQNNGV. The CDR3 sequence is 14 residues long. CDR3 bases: TGTGCCAGCAGCTTATCTTCTATCACAGATACGCAGTATTTT. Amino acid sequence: CASSLSSITDTQYF.

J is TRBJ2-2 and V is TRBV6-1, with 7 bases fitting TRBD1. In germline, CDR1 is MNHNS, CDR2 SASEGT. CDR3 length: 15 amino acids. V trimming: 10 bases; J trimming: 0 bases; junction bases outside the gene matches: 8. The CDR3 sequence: CATKGGGTNTGELFF. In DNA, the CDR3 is TGTGCCACCAAAGGGGGCGGAACGAACACCGGGGAGCTGTTTTTT.

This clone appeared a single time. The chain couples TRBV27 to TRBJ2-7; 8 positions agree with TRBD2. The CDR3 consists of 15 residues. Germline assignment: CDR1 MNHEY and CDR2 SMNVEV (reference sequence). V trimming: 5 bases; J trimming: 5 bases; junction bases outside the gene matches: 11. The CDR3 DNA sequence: TGTGCCAGCAGTGAGCGCTCGGGGGGGGTCCACGAGCAGTACTTC. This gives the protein CASSERSGGVHEQYF.

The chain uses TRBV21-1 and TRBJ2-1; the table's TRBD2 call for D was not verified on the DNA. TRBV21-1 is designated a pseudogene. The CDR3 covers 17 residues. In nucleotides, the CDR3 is TGTGCCAGCAGCAAAGGGTTGGCGGGGGTCTCTTACAATGAGCAGTTCTTC. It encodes CASSKGLAGVSYNEQFF.

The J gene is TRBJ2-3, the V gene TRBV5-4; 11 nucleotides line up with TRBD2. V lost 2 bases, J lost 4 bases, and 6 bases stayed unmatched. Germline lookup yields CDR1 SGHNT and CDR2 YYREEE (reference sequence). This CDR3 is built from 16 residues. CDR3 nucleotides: TGTGCCAGCAGCTTAGTGGGACTAGCGGTCTCAGATACGCAGTATTTT. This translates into CASSLVGLAVSDTQYF.

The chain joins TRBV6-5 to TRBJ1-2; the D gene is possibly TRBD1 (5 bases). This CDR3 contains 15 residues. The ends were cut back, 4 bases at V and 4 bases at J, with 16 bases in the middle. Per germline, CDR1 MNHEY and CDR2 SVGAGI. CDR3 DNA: TGTGCCAGCAGTTCCCTCTTGCAGGGAGGCTATGGCTACACCTTC. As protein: CASSSLLQGGYGYTF.

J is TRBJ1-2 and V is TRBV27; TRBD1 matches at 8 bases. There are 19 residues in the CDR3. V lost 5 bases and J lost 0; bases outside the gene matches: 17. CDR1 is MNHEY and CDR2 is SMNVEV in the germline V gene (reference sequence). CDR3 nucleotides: TGTGCCAGCAGTCCGATCGGACAGGGACTTTCTTTTTCTAACTATGGCTACACCTTC. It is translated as CASSPIGQGLSFSNYGYTF.